This is a list of T cell receptor beta chains from one sample in a study of shared clonotypes between healthy human individuals. Profiling relied on immunoSEQ multiplex PCR, and the TCRdb table lists in-frame clones only, not all of them. Here the sample spans about 680,000 clones, 73% being singletons. Sequencing was performed on memory CD4+ T cells sorted from blood. These receptor sequences come from a young woman in good health. Each CDR3 is given with its conserved first and last residue. D genes are given only for firm matches. Not every row has a clone size; where given, it reads once, few, many or a size class.

V gene: TRBV7-9; D gene: NA; J gene: TRBJ2-1; clone size: NA; CDR3 DNA: TGTGCCAGCAGCACTGGTGGTTACAATGAGCAGTTCTTC; CDR3 protein: CASSTGGYNEQFF
V gene: TRBV5-1; D gene: TRBD2; J gene: TRBJ2-2; clone size: NA; CDR3 DNA: TGCGCCAGCAGCCCAAACTCGGGACTAGCGAGCACCGGGGAGCTGTTTTTT; CDR3 protein: CASSPNSGLASTGELFF
V gene: TRBV4-1; D gene: NA; J gene: TRBJ2-3; clone size: few; CDR3 DNA: TGCGCCAGCAGCCAAGCCTACTTTGGGGGAGCAAGTACGCAGTATTTT; CDR3 protein: CASSQAYFGGASTQYF
V gene: TRBV27; D gene: NA; J gene: TRBJ2-1; clone size: NA; CDR3 DNA: TGTGCCAGCAGTTGGGGTGAATCTGAGCAGTTCTTC; CDR3 protein: CASSWGESEQFF
V gene: TRBV2; D gene: TRBD1; J gene: TRBJ2-5; clone size: NA; CDR3 DNA: TGTGCCAGCAGTGCCGAGGGACAGGGCCAAGAGACCCAGTACTTC; CDR3 protein: CASSAEGQGQETQYF
V gene: TRBV25-1; D gene: TRBD2; J gene: TRBJ2-3; clone size: NA; CDR3 DNA: TGTGCCAGCAGTGGCGGACTAGCGACAACTCCTCAGGCAGATACGCAGTATTTT; CDR3 protein: CASSGGLATTPQADTQYF
V gene: TRBV18; D gene: NA; J gene: TRBJ2-3; clone size: many; CDR3 DNA: TGTGCCAGCTCACCGACGCAGGGCACAGATACGCAGTATTTT; CDR3 protein: CASSPTQGTDTQYF
V gene: TRBV13; D gene: TRBD1; J gene: TRBJ2-7; clone size: few; CDR3 DNA: TGTGCCAGCAGCTTATCGGGACAGTTCTACGAGCAGTACTTC; CDR3 protein: CASSLSGQFYEQYF
V gene: TRBV4-2; D gene: NA; J gene: TRBJ1-2; clone size: NA; CDR3 DNA: TGTGCCAGCAGCCAAGAATCACTGCGAGCACTTTCGACACATAACTATGGCTACACCTTC; CDR3 protein: CASSQESLRALSTHNYGYTF
V gene: TRBV7-3; D gene: NA; J gene: TRBJ1-2; clone size: large; CDR3 DNA: TGTGCCAGCAGCTTAATGCAGGGAGCTAACTATGGCTACACCTTC; CDR3 protein: CASSLMQGANYGYTF
V gene: TRBV25-1; D gene: NA; J gene: TRBJ2-1; clone size: NA; CDR3 DNA: TGTGCCAGCAGTGCGAGGGGCTCCTACAATGAGCAGTTCTTC; CDR3 protein: CASSARGSYNEQFF
V gene: TRBV6-1; D gene: NA; J gene: TRBJ1-5; clone size: NA; CDR3 DNA: TGTGCCAGCAGTGAAGCGAAAGGGGTGGGCAATCAGCCCCAGCATTTT; CDR3 protein: CASSEAKGVGNQPQHF
V gene: TRBV18; D gene: NA; J gene: TRBJ2-7; clone size: once; CDR3 DNA: TGTGCCAGCTCATCCACCGGGACCTACGAGCAGTACTTC; CDR3 protein: CASSSTGTYEQYF
V gene: TRBV7-9; D gene: NA; J gene: TRBJ1-1; clone size: NA; CDR3 DNA: TGTGCCAGCAGCAGAGACAGGATGAACACTGAAGCTTTCTTT; CDR3 protein: CASSRDRMNTEAFF